The 32 T cell receptor beta chains given below trace back to one sample, sequenced in a study of CD8+ T cells in alopecia areata. Treatment denoted: oral pan-JAK inhibitor, 5-10 mg twice daily. RNA, once extracted, was reverse transcribed into cDNA for use as the sequencing template. Sequencing used immunoSEQ multiplex PCR; TCRdb keeps in-frame clones, though not all of them. The profile shows some 80,000 clones, approximately 72% of them singletons. The source material was CD8+ T cells sorted from blood, sampled at week 24, from a patient treated with tofacitinib. These TCRs come from a human donor with alopecia areata.

The chain links TRBV19 to TRBJ1-5, with TRBD1 as a possible D gene (5 bases). Trimming left V 7 bases short and J 1 base short, with 14 bases between. Germline V gives CDR1 LNHDA, CDR2 SQIVND (reference sequence). The CDR3 is made up of 15 amino acids. The CDR3 spells CASTLGALSNQPQHF. The CDR3 nucleotides are TGTGCCAGTACCCTCGGGGCCTTAAGCAATCAGCCCCAGCATTTT.

For this clone: Other DNA sequences of this sample code for an identical CDR3. The V gene is TRBV5-6, the J gene TRBJ2-3, with TRBD2 as a possible D gene (5 bases). The germline CDR1 and CDR2 sequences are SGHDT and YYEEEE. V lost 0 bases, J lost 1 base, and 9 bases lay in between. CDR3 length: 15 amino acids. Here the CDR3 reads CASSLALAGTDTQYF. The CDR3, as DNA: TGTGCCAGCAGCTTGGCCCTAGCTGGCACAGATACGCAGTATTTT.

The chain employs TRBV5-1 and TRBJ2-3; D is possibly TRBD1 (5 bases). This CDR3 has 14 amino acids. CDR1 is SGHRS and CDR2 is YFSETQ in the germline V gene. The V gene lost 2 bases and the J gene lost 2 bases, with 9 bases spanning the gap. DNA for the CDR3: TGCGCCAGCAGCTTAGCGACAGACACAGATACGCAGTATTTT. It encodes CASSLATDTDTQYF. The whole variable domain, filled in from reference TRBV5-1 and TRBJ2-3, reads KAGVTQTPRYLIKTRGQQVTLSCSPISGHRSVSWYQQTPGQGLQFLFEYFSETQRNKGNFPGRFSGRQFSNSRSEMNVSTLELGDSALYLCASSLATDTDTQYFGPGTRLTVL.

The rearrangement uses TRBV4-1 and TRBJ1-5; D is unresolved. Looked up from germline, CDR1 is MGHRA and CDR2 is YSYEKL. There are 14 residues in the CDR3. The V end lost 6 bases, the J end lost 2 bases, and 11 bases lay between the germline ends. For the CDR3, the DNA is TGCGCCAGCAGGAACCCGGTGGGCAATCAGCCCCAGCATTTT. Its protein is CASRNPVGNQPQHF.

The chain has TRBV7-2 and TRBJ2-2; D not certain. The germline V gene encodes CDR1 SGHTA and CDR2 FQGNSA. The CDR3 consists of 13 residues. The germline V and J ends were trimmed by 0 bases and 7 bases, with 6 bases remaining between them. The CDR3 protein is CASSLARVGELFF. DNA of the CDR3: TGTGCCAGCAGCTTAGCTCGGGTCGGGGAGCTGTTTTTT.

V gene TRBV4-3 combines with J gene TRBJ2-7; tentatively, D is TRBD1 or TRBD2 (5 bases each). Germline values: CDR1 LGHNA, CDR2 YSLEER. The CDR3 sequence is 16 residues long. The ends were cut back, 1 base at V and 4 bases at J, with 17 bases in the middle. The CDR3 spells CASSQAILGGGYEQYF. CDR3 bases: TGCGCCAGCAGCCAAGCCATACTAGGTGGGGGATACGAGCAGTACTTC.

J is TRBJ2-3 and V is TRBV5-1; 9 nucleotides match TRBD2. Germline loops: CDR1 SGHRS, CDR2 YFSETQ. This CDR3 is built from 15 residues. Trimming removed 1 base from V and 1 base from J; junction bases left unmatched: 1. This chain's CDR3 is CASSLKREGTDTQYF. The CDR3 DNA sequence: TGCGCCAGCAGCTTGAAGCGGGAGGGCACAGATACGCAGTATTTT.

The chain recombines TRBV5-6 with TRBJ2-2; 9 bases are shared with TRBD1. The CDR3 has 15 amino acids. After removal of 3 bases from V and 3 bases from J, the junction contained 3 bases not matched to a gene. The germline V gene encodes CDR1 SGHDT and CDR2 YYEEEE. The CDR3 is CASSSRDRDTGELFF. CDR3 nucleotide sequence: TGTGCCAGCAGCTCCCGGGACAGGGACACCGGGGAGCTGTTTTTT.

V and J are TRBV7-9 and TRBJ2-7; D gene unclear. Trimming removed 1 base from V and 3 bases from J, with 4 bases in between. The germline gives CDR1 SEHNR, CDR2 FQNEAQ (reference sequence). This CDR3 contains 12 residues. DNA for the CDR3: TGTGCCAGCAGCTTAGGCGTCTACGAGCAGTACTTC. Translated: CASSLGVYEQYF.

This clone has a single count. The V call is TRBV6-5, the J call TRBJ2-3; D is ambiguous. CDR1 MNHEY and CDR2 SVGAGI come from the germline V gene. The CDR3 extends over 12 amino acids. Trimming shortened V by 6 bases and J by 5 bases, and 9 bases separated the two germline ends. The CDR3 region is CASSPLGDTQYF. The CDR3, as DNA: TGTGCCAGCAGCCCCCTTGGAGATACGCAGTATTTT.

This clone was seen just once. This chain uses TRBV4-1 with TRBJ2-7; D perhaps matches TRBD1 (6 bases). The CDR3 consists of 17 residues. The ends were cut back, 3 bases at V and 0 bases at J, with 18 bases in the middle. Germline CDR1 reads MGHRA; CDR2 reads YSYEKL. The CDR3 nucleotides read TGCGCCAGCAGCCACATAACCTCCGGACAGACCTCCTACGAGCAGTACTTC. As protein: CASSHITSGQTSYEQYF.

This clone was seen a few times. J is TRBJ1-5 and V is TRBV4-3; possibly TRBD1 for D (6 bases). The CDR3 extends over 13 amino acids. Trimming left V 0 bases short and J 6 bases short, with 6 bases between. From germline, CDR1 is LGHNA and CDR2 YSLEER. The CDR3 nucleotides read TGCGCCAGCAGCCAAGACAGGGGTCAGCCCCAGCATTTT. Translation gives CASSQDRGQPQHF.

The V gene is TRBV6-4, the J gene TRBJ2-1; D not resolved. V was shortened by 2 bases and J by 0 bases, with 5 bases between the two germline ends. This CDR3 has 14 residues. The germline V gene has CDR1 MRHNA and CDR2 SNTAGT. CDR3 sequence: CASSDHFSYNEQFF. The DNA of the CDR3 is TGTGCCAGCAGTGACCACTTCTCCTACAATGAGCAGTTCTTC.

J is TRBJ1-1 and V is TRBV4-1; D is unclear. The CDR3 spans 15 residues. Trimming stripped 1 base from V and 5 bases from J, with 14 bases between. The germline V gene has CDR1 MGHRA and CDR2 YSYEKL. DNA of the CDR3: TGCGCCAGCAGCCAAGTGGAGCCCCTGGGGACTGAAGCTTTCTTT. Translation gives CASSQVEPLGTEAFF.

V and J are TRBV7-8 and TRBJ1-5; D unclear. The CDR3 consists of 12 residues. Germline V gives CDR1 SGHVS, CDR2 FQNEAQ. Trimming shortened V by 7 bases and J by 6 bases, and 10 bases separated the two germline ends. The CDR3 region has the DNA TGTGCCAGCACAGTGGGGTTTCAGCCCCAGCATTTT. Amino acids: CASTVGFQPQHF.

This clone appeared a few times. J is TRBJ2-2 and V is TRBV5-4, with a tentative D call TRBD1 (6 bases). V was trimmed by 4 bases and J by 3 bases, leaving 16 bases between them. Germline CDR1 is SGHNT and CDR2 is YYREEE (reference sequence). There are 16 residues in the CDR3. The CDR3 reads CASSPWTERDTGELFF. CDR3 coding DNA: TGTGCCAGCAGCCCCTGGACAGAGAGAGACACCGGGGAGCTGTTTTTT. The full variable domain, its missing parts supplied by reference TRBV5-4 and TRBJ2-2, is ETGVTQSPTHLIKTRGQQVTLRCSSQSGHNTVSWYQQALGQGPQFIFQYYREEENGRGNFPPRFSGLQFPNYSSELNVNALELDDSALYLCASSPWTERDTGELFFGEGSRLTVL.

This chain uses TRBV14 with TRBJ1-1, with a possible D match to TRBD1 (5 bases). The CDR3 consists of 14 residues. CDR1 and CDR2 (germline): SGHDN, FVKESK. V lost 1 base and J 11 bases, leaving 17 bases between the germline ends. CDR3 nucleotide sequence: TGTGCCAGCAGCCAAGTATTACAAGGCAGGGCGGCTTTCTTT. It translates to CASSQVLQGRAAFF. Full variable domain (remainder filled in from reference TRBV14 and TRBJ1-1): EAGVTQFPSHSVIEKGQTVTLRCDPISGHDNLYWYRRVMGKEIKFLLHFVKESKQDESGMPNNRFLAERTGGTYSTLKVQPAELEDSGVYFCASSQVLQGRAAFFGQGTRLTVV.

The chain recombines TRBV27 with TRBJ2-7; D uncertain. V lost 6 bases to trimming and J lost 2 bases, with 8 bases between them. Germline-derived CDR1 and CDR2 are MNHEY and SMNVEV (reference sequence). The CDR3 extends over 12 amino acids. This CDR3 is CASSPSTYEQYF. The CDR3 DNA reads TGTGCCAGCAGCCCCTCGACCTACGAGCAGTACTTC.

The chain has TRBV19 and TRBJ2-7; 8 nucleotides align to TRBD1. J was trimmed by 3 bases and V by 5 bases; bases with no gene match: 6. Germline assignment: CDR1 LNHDA and CDR2 SQIVND (reference sequence). The CDR3 spans 14 residues. CDR3 sequence: CASSPGTGLYEQYF. CDR3 in DNA: TGTGCCAGTAGTCCCGGGACAGGTCTCTACGAGCAGTACTTC.

The chain employs TRBV7-9 and TRBJ2-1; 13 nucleotides align to TRBD2. In germline, CDR1 is SEHNR, CDR2 FQNEAQ (reference sequence). V was pared by 4 bases and J by 6 bases, with 9 bases of the junction left unmatched. The CDR3 is made up of 17 amino acids. The CDR3 sequence is CASSSPRTSGSPNEQFF. The CDR3 nucleotides read TGTGCCAGCAGCTCGCCCCGGACTAGCGGGAGTCCCAATGAGCAGTTCTTC. The full variable domain, its missing parts supplied by reference TRBV7-9 and TRBJ2-1, is DTGVSQNPRHKITKRGQNVTFRCDPISEHNRLYWYRQTLGQGPEFLTYFQNEAQLEKSRLLSDRFSAERPKGSFSTLEIQRTEQGDSAMYLCASSSPRTSGSPNEQFFGPGTRLTVL.

The chain is built from TRBV7-2 and TRBJ2-1, with TRBD2 identical over 13 bases. V gave up 5 bases and J gave up 8 bases; unmatched junction bases: 6. Germline CDR1 and CDR2: SGHTA and FQGNSA. The CDR3 has 15 amino acids. CDR3 in amino acids: CASSPWTSGSYEQFF. CDR3 sequence (DNA): TGTGCCAGCAGCCCCTGGACTAGCGGGAGCTATGAGCAGTTCTTC.

The chain carries TRBV19 and TRBJ2-3; D is unresolved. Germline values: CDR1 LNHDA, CDR2 SQIVND (reference sequence). Trimming removed 1 base at V and 2 bases at J, with 4 bases between. The CDR3 length is 13 residues. The CDR3 DNA follows: TGTGCCAGTAGTATAGTGCCCACAGATACGCAGTATTTT. It yields the protein CASSIVPTDTQYF. The full variable domain, rest sourced from reference TRBV19 and TRBJ2-3, is DGGITQSPKYLFRKEGQNVTLSCEQNLNHDAMYWYRQDPGQGLRLIYYSQIVNDFQKGDIAEGYSVSREKKESFPLTVTSAQKNPTAFYLCASSIVPTDTQYFGPGTRLTVL.

A few counts support this clone. V usage is TRBV11-2 and J usage is TRBJ2-5; 14 bases fit TRBD2. Germline V lookup: CDR1 SGHAT, CDR2 FQNNGV. The CDR3 runs to 18 residues. The V and J ends lost 1 base and 5 bases, in that order; junction bases with no gene match: 9. Here the CDR3 DNA reads TGTGCCAGCAGCTTAGGCGGGACTAGCGGGAGATGGTGGGAGACCCAGTACTTC. This codes for CASSLGGTSGRWWETQYF.

CDR3 region: CAISEKGTSGSNEQFF. CDR3 DNA sequence: TGTGCCATCAGTGAGAAGGGGACTAGCGGGAGCAATGAGCAGTTCTTC. This sequence joins TRBV10-3 and TRBJ2-1; TRBD2 matches at 14 bases. Looked up from germline, CDR1 is ENHRY and CDR2 is SYGVKD. The CDR3 has 16 residues. Trimming cost V 2 bases and J 6 bases; bases outside gene matches: 3.

V is TRBV6-5 and J is TRBJ1-2; D is perhaps TRBD1 (6 bases). This CDR3 is built from 14 residues. V gave up 5 bases and J gave up 8 bases, with 18 bases separating them. Germline-derived CDR1 and CDR2 are MNHEY and SVGAGI. The CDR3 loop is CASSGTGQNKGYTF. The CDR3 coding sequence is TGTGCCAGCAGTGGCACCGGACAGAACAAGGGCTACACCTTC.

The rearrangement links TRBV7-9 to TRBJ2-1; 13 bases fit TRBD2. The CDR3 has 17 amino acids. The germline V gene has CDR1 SEHNR and CDR2 FQNEAQ (reference sequence). V trimming: 5 bases; J trimming: 0 bases; junction bases outside the gene matches: 4. The CDR3 sequence is CASSPGLAGASYNEQFF. The CDR3 nucleotides are TGTGCCAGCAGCCCAGGACTAGCGGGGGCCTCCTACAATGAGCAGTTCTTC. The full variable domain, with the rest looked up from reference TRBV7-9 and TRBJ2-1, is DTGVSQNPRHKITKRGQNVTFRCDPISEHNRLYWYRQTLGQGPEFLTYFQNEAQLEKSRLLSDRFSAERPKGSFSTLEIQRTEQGDSAMYLCASSPGLAGASYNEQFFGPGTRLTVL.

The rearrangement joins TRBV28 to TRBJ2-1; TRBD2 might be the D (6 bases). The CDR3 loop spans 11 amino acids. Trimming left V 5 bases short and J 8 bases short, with 7 bases between. CDR1 and CDR2 (germline): MDHEN, SYDVKM. The CDR3 loop reads CASSPGDEQFF. CDR3 in DNA: TGTGCCAGCAGTCCGGGAGATGAGCAGTTCTTC.

This chain links TRBV25-1 with TRBJ1-6; D is unclear. The CDR3 extends over 9 amino acids. Germline-derived CDR1 and CDR2 are MGHDK and SYGVNS. The CDR3 nucleotides read TGTGCGCTGATTCTCCCCCTCCACTTT. This codes for CALILPLHF.

The chain links TRBV29-1 to TRBJ2-3, with D maybe TRBD2 (6 bases). The CDR3 is made up of 17 amino acids. In germline, CDR1 is SQVTM, CDR2 ANQGSEA. Trimming removed 5 bases at V and 0 bases at J, with 21 bases between. This CDR3 reads CSVLIAGPTPSTDTQYF. CDR3 sequence (DNA): TGCAGCGTTCTGATTGCGGGGCCGACACCTAGCACAGATACGCAGTATTTT.

This chain uses TRBV7-2 with TRBJ1-5, with TRBD1 matching over 8 bases. Germline V gives CDR1 SGHTA, CDR2 FQGNSA. The V and J ends lost 1 base and 6 bases, in that order; junction bases with no gene match: 2. The CDR3 has 14 residues. DNA for the CDR3: TGTGCCAGCAGCTTAGGGACAGGGCCTCAGCCCCAGCATTTT. Amino acid sequence: CASSLGTGPQPQHF. Together with reference TRBV7-2 and TRBJ1-5, the CDR3 gives the full variable domain: GAGVSQSPSNKVTEKGKDVELRCDPISGHTALYWYRQSLGQGLEFLIYFQGNSAPDKSGLPSDRFSAERTGGSVSTLTIQRTQQEDSAVYLCASSLGTGPQPQHFGDGTRLSIL.

The sample holds a few counts of this clone. The J gene is TRBJ1-3, the V gene TRBV4-2, with D perhaps TRBD1 (6 bases). V was cut by 1 base and J by 0 bases, with 10 bases left in between. The CDR3 extends over 16 amino acids. Looked up from germline, CDR1 is LGHNA and CDR2 is YNFKEQ. CDR3 DNA: TGTGCCAGCAGCCAAGGGACAGCCTTCTCTGGAAACACCATATATTTT. It translates to CASSQGTAFSGNTIYF.

The rearrangement uses TRBV4-1 and TRBJ2-3; 10 positions agree with TRBD2. After removal of 5 bases from V and 4 bases from J, the junction contained 15 bases not matched to a gene. The CDR3 spans 18 residues. Germline V CDR1 and CDR2: MGHRA, YSYEKL. DNA for the CDR3: TGCGCCAGCAGCTTCAATACCTTAGGACTAGCGGAGGCAGATACGCAGTATTTT. Translated, it gives CASSFNTLGLAEADTQYF.